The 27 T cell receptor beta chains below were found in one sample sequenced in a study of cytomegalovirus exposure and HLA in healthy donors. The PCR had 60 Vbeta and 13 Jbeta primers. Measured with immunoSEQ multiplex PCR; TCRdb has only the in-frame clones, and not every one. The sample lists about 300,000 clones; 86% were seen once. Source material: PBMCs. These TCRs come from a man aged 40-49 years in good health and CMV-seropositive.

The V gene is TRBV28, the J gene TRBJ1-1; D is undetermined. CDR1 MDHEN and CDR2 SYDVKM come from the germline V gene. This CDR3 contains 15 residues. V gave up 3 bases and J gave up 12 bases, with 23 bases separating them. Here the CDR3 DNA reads TGTGCCAGCAGTTTCCGCCCCCCCGGGTTTCAAGGTTCTTTCTTT. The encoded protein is CASSFRPPGFQGSFF. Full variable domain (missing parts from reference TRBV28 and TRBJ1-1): DVKVTQSSRYLVKRTGEKVFLECVQDMDHENMFWYRQDPGLGLRLIYFSYDVKMKEKGDIPEGYSVSREKKERFSLILESASTNQTSMYLCASSFRPPGFQGSFFGQGTRLTVV.

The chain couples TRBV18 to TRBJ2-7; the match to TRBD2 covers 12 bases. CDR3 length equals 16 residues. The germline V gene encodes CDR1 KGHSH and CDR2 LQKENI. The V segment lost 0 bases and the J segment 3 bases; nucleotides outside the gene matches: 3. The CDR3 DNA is TGTGCCAGCTCACCACCTACTAGCGGGAGGTTCTACGAGCAGTACTTC. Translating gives CASSPPTSGRFYEQYF.

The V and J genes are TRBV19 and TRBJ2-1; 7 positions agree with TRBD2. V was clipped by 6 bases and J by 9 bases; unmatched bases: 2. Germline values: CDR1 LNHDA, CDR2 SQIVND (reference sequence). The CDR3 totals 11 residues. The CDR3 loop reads CASRTSLEQFF. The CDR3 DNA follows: TGTGCCAGTAGGACTAGCCTTGAGCAGTTCTTC.

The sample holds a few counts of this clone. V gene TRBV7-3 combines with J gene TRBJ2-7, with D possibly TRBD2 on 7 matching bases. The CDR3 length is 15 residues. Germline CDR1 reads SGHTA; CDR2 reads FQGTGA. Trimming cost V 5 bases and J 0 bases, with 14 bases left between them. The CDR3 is CASSQGGGSSYEQYF. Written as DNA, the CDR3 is TGTGCCAGCAGCCAAGGGGGGGGGAGCTCCTACGAGCAGTACTTC.

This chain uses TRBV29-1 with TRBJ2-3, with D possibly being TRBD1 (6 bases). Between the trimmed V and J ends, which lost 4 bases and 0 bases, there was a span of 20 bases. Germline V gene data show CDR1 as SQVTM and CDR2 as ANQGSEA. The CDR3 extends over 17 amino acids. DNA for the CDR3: TGCAGCGTTGCTGGGGACACTGAAAACCCTAGCACAGATACGCAGTATTTT. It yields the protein CSVAGDTENPSTDTQYF.

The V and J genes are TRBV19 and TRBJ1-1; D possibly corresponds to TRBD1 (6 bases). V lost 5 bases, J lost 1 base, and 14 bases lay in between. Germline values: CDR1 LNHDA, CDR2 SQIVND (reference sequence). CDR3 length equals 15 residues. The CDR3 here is CASSAWTVANTEAFF. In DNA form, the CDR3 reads TGTGCCAGTAGTGCTTGGACAGTTGCGAACACTGAAGCTTTCTTT.

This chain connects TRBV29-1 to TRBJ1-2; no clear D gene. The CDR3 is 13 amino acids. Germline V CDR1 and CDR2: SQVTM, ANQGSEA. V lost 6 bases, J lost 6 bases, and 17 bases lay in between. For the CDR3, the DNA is TGCAGCGTCCTAGCGCTAGGGAGGGATGGCTACACCTTC. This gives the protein CSVLALGRDGYTF. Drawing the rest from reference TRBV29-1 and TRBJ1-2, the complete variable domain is SAVISQKPSRDICQRGTSLTIQCQVDSQVTMMFWYRQQPGQSLTLIATANQGSEATYESGFVIDKFPISRPNLTFSTLTVSNMSPEDSSIYLCSVLALGRDGYTFGSGTRLTVV.

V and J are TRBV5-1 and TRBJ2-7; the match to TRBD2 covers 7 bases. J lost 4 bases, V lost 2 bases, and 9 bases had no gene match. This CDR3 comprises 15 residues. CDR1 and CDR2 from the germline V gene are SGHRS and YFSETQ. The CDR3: CASSFSGGSTYEQYF. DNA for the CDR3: TGCGCCAGCAGCTTTTCTGGCGGGAGTACGTACGAGCAGTACTTC.

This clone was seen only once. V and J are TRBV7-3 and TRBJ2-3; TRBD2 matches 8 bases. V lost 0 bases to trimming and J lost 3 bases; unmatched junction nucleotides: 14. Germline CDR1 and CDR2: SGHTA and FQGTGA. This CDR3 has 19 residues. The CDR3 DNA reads TGTGCCAGCAGCTTAACGGGGATCCTGGCGGGAGGAGGTACAGATACGCAGTATTTT. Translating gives CASSLTGILAGGGTDTQYF.

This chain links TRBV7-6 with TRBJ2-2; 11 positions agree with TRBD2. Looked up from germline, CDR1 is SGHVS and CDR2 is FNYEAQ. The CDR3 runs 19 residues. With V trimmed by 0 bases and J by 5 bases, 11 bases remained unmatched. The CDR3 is CASSLASPGLAGGTGELFF. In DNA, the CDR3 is TGTGCCAGCAGCTTAGCCTCCCCGGGGCTAGCGGGAGGAACCGGGGAGCTGTTTTTT.

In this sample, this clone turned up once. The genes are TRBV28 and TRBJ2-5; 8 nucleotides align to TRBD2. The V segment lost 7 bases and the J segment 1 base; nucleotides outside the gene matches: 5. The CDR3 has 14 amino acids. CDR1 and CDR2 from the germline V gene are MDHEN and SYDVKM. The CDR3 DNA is TGTGCCAGCACCGTAGCGGGATTCCAAGAGACCCAGTACTTC. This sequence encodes CASTVAGFQETQYF.

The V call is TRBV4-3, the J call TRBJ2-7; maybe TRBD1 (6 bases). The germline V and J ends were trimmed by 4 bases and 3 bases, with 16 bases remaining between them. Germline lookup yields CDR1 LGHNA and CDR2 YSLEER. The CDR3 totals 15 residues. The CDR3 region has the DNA TGCGCCAGCAGCCTCGCCCAGGGGATAGACTACGAGCAGTACTTC. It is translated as CASSLAQGIDYEQYF.

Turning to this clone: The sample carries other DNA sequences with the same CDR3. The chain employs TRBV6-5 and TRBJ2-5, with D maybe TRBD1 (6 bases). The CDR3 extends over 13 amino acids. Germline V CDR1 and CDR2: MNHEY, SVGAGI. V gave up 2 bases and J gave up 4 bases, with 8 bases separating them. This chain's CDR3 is CASSYLGGETQYF. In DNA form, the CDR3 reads TGTGCCAGCAGTTACCTAGGGGGAGAGACCCAGTACTTC.

The DNA of the CDR3 is TGTGCCAGCAGTCTCCAGAACTATGGCTACACCTTC. Protein product: CASSLQNYGYTF. The V gene is TRBV28, the J gene TRBJ1-2; D unresolved. Trimming took off 5 bases at V and 2 bases at J, with 6 bases between the two ends. Germline CDR1 is MDHEN and CDR2 is SYDVKM. The length of the CDR3 is 12 residues.

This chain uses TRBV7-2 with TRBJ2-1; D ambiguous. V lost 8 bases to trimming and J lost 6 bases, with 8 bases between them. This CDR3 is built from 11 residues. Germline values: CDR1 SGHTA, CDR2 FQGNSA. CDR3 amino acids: CASGPFNEQFF. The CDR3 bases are TGTGCCAGCGGCCCTTTCAATGAGCAGTTCTTC.

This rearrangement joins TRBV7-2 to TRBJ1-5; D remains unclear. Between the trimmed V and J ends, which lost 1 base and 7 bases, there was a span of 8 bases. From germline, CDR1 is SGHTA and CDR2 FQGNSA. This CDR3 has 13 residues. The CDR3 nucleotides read TGTGCCAGCAGCTTAGGGCAGGCACAGCCCCAGCATTTT. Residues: CASSLGQAQPQHF.

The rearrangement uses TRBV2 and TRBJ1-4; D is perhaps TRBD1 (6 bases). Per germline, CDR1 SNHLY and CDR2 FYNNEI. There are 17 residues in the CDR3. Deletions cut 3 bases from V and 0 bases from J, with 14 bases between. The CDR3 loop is CASSEPGAPATNEKLFF. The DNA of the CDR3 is TGTGCCAGCAGTGAGCCAGGGGCGCCTGCAACTAATGAAAAACTGTTTTTT.

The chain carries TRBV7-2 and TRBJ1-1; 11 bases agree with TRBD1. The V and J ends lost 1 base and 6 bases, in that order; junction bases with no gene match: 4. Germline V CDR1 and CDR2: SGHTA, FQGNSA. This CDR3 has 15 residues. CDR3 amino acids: CASSLGTGGGPEAFF. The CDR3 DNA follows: TGTGCCAGCAGCTTAGGGACAGGGGGCGGGCCTGAAGCTTTCTTT.

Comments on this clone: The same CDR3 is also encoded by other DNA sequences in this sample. This CDR3 reads CASSLTSGTDTQYF. The CDR3 DNA is TGCGCCAGCAGCCTCACTAGCGGCACAGATACGCAGTATTTT. The V gene is TRBV5-1, the J gene TRBJ2-3, with TRBD2 matching 7 bases. CDR1 is SGHRS, CDR2 YFSETQ, per germline. CDR3 length equals 14 residues. The junction had 3 bases not matched to a gene; V was cut back by 4 bases and J by 1 base.

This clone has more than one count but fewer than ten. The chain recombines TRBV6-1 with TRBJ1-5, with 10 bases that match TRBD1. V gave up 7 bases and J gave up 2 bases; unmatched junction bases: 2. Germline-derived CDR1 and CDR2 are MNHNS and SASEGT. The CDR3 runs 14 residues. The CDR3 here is CASMGTGGNQPQHF. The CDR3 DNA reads TGTGCCAGCATGGGGACAGGGGGCAATCAGCCCCAGCATTTT.

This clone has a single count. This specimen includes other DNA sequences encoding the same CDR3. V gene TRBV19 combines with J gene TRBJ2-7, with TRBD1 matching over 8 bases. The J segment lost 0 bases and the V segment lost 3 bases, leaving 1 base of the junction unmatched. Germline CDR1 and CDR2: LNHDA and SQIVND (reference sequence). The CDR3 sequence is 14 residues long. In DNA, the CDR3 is TGTGCCAGTAGTATTGGACAGGGCTCCTACGAGCAGTACTTC. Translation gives CASSIGQGSYEQYF.

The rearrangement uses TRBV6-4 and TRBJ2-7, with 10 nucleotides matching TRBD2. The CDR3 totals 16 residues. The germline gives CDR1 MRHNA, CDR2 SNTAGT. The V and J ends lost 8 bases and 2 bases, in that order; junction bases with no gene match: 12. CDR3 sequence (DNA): TGTGCCAGCTCTCCTCTCGGGAGCGGGAGGGCCTACGAGCAGTACTTC. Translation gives CASSPLGSGRAYEQYF.

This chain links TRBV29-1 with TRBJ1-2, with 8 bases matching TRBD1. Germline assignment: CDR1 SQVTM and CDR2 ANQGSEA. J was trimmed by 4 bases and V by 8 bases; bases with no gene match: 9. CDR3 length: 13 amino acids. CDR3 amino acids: CSSWDRFVYGYTF. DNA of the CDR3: TGCAGCAGTTGGGACAGGTTTGTCTATGGCTACACCTTC.

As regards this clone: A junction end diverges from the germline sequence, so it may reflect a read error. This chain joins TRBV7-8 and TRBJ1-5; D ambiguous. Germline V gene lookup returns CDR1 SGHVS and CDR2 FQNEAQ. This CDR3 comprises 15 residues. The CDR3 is CAGSLGGRGNQPQHF. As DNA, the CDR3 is TGTGCCGGCAGCTTAGGAGGGAGAGGCAATCAGCCCCAGCATTTT.

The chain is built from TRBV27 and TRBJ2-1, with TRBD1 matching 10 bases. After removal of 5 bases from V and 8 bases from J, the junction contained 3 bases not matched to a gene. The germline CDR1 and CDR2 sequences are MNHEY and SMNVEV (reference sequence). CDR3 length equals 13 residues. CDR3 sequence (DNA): TGTGCCAGCAGTGGGGACAGGGGCGATGAGCAGTTCTTC. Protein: CASSGDRGDEQFF.

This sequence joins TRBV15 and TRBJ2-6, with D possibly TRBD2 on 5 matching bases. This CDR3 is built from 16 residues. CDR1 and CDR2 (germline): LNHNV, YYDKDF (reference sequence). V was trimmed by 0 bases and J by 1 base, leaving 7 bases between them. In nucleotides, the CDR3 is TGTGCCACCAGCAGAGATCGAGGGTCTGGGGCCAACGTCCTGACTTTC. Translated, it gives CATSRDRGSGANVLTF.

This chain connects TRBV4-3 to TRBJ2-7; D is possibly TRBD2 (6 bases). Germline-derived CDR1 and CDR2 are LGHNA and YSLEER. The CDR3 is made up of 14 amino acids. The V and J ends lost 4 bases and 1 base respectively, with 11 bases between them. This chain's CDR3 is CASSPTGGSYEQYF. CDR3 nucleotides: TGCGCCAGCAGCCCGACCGGAGGGTCCTACGAGCAGTACTTC.